This T cell receptor (beta chain) was captured by sequencing in a study of cytomegalovirus exposure and HLA in healthy donors. After removal of 3 bases from V and 3 bases from J, the junction contained 9 bases not matched to a gene. Germline assignment: CDR1 SGHRS and CDR2 YFSETQ. This CDR3 has 16 residues. General study results and limits: Listed as cytomegalovirus-associated were around 160 TCR beta chains.

With respect to this clone: Its specificity is unknown.

This PCR relied on a set of 60 Vbeta primers and 13 Jbeta primers. Here immunoSEQ multiplex PCR was the method, and the copy in TCRdb shows in-frame clones only, minus some. The sample lists 85,000 to 100,000 clones, over 60% seen once, with less than 3.5% in the top ten. The sequencing sample was made of PBMCs. The receptor comes from a male donor in good health and CMV-seropositive. This rearrangement joins TRBV5-1 to TRBJ1-3; TRBD1 agrees at 7 bases. Here the CDR3 reads CASSSGDSSLGNTIYF. CDR3 bases: TGCGCCAGCAGCTCGGGGGACAGCTCACTTGGAAACACCATATATTTT. The variable domain in full, with the rest retrieved from reference TRBV5-1 and TRBJ1-3, is KAGVTQTPRYLIKTRGQQVTLSCSPISGHRSVSWYQQTPGQGLQFLFEYFSETQRNKGNFPGRFSGRQFSNSRSEMNVSTLELGDSALYLCASSSGDSSLGNTIYFGEGSWLTVV.